The text below deals with one T cell receptor beta chain. The sample belongs to a study of shared clonotypes between healthy human individuals. Germline loops: CDR1 SGHDN, CDR2 FVKESK. This CDR3 has 14 residues. V lost 1 base to trimming and J lost 1 base, with 7 bases between them. Repertoires were generated with immunoSEQ multiplex PCR, while TCRdb's copy carries only in-frame clones and drops some. The sample yields approximately 1,000,000 clones, about 84% seen once. The rearrangement uses TRBV14 and TRBJ2-5; D gene unclear. This clonotype originated in a young man in good health. Some clones in this sample may be carry-over from other donors' samples. Sequencing used memory CD4+ T cells from PBMCs. The sample's subset: CD45RA-negative fraction. Here the CDR3 reads CASSQVALQETQYF. CDR3 in DNA: TGTGCCAGCAGCCAAGTGGCCCTCCAAGAGACCCAGTACTTC.